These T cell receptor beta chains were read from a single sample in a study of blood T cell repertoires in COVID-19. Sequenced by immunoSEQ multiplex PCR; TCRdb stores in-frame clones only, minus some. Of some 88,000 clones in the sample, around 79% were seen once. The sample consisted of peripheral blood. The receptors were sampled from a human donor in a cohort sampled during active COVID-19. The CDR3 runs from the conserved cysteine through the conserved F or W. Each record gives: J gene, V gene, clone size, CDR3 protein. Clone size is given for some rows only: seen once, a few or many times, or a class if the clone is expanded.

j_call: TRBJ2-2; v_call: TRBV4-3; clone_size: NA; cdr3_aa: CASSQDSAGAPPRELFF
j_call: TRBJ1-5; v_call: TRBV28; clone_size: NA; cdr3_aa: CASTPPENQPQHF
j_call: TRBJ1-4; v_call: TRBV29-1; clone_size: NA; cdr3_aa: CSVEDRAAEKLFF
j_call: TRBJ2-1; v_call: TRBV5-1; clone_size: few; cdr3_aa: CASSTLPGQEYNEQFF
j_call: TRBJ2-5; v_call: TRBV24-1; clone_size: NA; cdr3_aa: CATSVGGDRETQYF
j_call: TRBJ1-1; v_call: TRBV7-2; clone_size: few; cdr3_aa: CASSLQGNTEAFF
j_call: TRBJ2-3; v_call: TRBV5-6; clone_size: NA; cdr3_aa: CASSLKQFTDTQYF
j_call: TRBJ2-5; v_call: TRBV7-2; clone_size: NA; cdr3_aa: CASSLVTGPQETQYF
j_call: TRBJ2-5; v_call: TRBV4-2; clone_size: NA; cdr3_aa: CASSYGLAGAAPQETQYF
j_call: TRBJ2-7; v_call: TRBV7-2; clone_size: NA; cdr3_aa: CASSLVGQGALEQYF
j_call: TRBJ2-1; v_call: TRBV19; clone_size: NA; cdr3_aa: CASSLQSGTLNEQFF
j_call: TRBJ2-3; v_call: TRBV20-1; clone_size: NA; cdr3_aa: CSASFLGAGAQYF
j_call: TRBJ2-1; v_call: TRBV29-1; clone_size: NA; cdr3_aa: CSVGGGTGGEQFF
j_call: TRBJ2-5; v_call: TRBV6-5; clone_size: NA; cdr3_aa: CASSLTGLADETQYF
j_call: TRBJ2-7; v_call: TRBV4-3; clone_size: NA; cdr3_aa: CASSRRWGEEIYEQYF
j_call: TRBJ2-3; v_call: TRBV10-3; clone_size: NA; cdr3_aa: CAIAGLYLDTQYF
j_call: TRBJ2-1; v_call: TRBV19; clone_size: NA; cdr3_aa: CASKLRDRGTEQFF
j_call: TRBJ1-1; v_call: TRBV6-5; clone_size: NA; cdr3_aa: CASSGDRGAFF
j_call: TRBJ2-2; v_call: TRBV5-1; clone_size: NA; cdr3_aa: CASYRDETGELFF
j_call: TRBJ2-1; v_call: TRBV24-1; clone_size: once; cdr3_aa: CATSDADFPRQFF
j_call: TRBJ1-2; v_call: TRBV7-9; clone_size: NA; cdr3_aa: CASSLEDRGNGYTF
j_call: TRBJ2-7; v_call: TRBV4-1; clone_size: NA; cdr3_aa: CASSLRQGETYEQYF
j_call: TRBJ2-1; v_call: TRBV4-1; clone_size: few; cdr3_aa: CASSTPGYNEQFF
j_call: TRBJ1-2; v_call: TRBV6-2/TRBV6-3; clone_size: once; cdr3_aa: CASSDGQGAWGYTF
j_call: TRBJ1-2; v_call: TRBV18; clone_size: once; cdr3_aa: CASSPSGTGAGYTF
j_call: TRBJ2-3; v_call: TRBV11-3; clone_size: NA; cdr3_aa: CASSWSGSTDTQYF
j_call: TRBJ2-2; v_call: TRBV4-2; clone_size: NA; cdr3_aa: CASSSRGSDTGELFF
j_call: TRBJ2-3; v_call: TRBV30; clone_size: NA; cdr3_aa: CAWDFGTSGTSTDTQYF
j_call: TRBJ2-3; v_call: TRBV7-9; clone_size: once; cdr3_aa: CASSSTTRSNTQYF
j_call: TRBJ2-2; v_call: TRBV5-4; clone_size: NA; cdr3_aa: CASTPPGVTGELFF
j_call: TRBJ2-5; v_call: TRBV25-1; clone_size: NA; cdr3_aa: CASSAGTIQETQYF
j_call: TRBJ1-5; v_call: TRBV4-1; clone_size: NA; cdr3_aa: CASSNPGTGVNQPQHF
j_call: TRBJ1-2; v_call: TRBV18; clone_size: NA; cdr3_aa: CASSERQGGGYTF
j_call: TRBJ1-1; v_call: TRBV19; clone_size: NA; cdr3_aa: CASSADRGPGTEAFF
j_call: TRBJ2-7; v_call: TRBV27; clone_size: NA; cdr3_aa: CASSRIGRDEQYF
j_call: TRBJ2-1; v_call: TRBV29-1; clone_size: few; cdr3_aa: CSVMGGSNDVQFF
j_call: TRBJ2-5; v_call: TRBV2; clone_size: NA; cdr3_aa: CASSEDYTGKYF
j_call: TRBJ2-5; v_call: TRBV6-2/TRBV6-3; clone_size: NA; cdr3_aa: CASSPGTSDQETQYF
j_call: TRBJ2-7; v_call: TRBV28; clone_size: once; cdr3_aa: CASSLSTYEQYF
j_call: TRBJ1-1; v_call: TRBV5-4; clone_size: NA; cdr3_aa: CASSFDQGYTEAFF
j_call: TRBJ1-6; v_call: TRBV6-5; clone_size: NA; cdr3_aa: CASCGTEPYNSPLHF
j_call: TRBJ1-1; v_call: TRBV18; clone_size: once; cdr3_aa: CASSPSWQGKSEAFF
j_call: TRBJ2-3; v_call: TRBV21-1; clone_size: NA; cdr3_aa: CASSKARSDMGRGSPTDTQYF
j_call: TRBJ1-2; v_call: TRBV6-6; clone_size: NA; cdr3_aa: CASSDKTGAYGYTF
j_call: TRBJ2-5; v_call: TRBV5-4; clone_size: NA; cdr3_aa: CASSSPTGLTQETQYF
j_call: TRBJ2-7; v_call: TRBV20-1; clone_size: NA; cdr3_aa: CSAGRNYEQYF
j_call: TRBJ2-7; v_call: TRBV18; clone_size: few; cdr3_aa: CASSPRGYEQYF
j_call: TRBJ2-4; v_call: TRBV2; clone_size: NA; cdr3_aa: CASSTEAGGDIQYF
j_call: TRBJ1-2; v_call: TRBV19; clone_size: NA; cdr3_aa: CATQRTGGHGYTF
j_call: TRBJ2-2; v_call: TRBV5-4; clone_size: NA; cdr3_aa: CASSSGTGGGGELFF
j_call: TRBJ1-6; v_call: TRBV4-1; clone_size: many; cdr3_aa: CASSQDQPGHYSPLHF